This is a list of T cell receptor beta chains from one sample in a study of T cell responses to AZD1222 COVID-19 vaccine. TCRdb's table, derived via immunoSEQ multiplex PCR, lists solely in-frame clones and lacks some. Here the sample spans roughly 150,000 clones, around 94% being singletons. Sequenced here: peripheral blood, sampled 28 days after the second AZD1222 dose. The receptors originated from an adult who received the AZD1222 COVID-19 vaccine. The CDR3 runs from the conserved cysteine through the conserved F or W. The order of the fields is V gene, J gene, D gene, CDR3 length, clone size, CDR3 protein, CDR3 DNA. The D gene is left open where the match is weak. Size is stated for part of the rows, as once, few or many counts, or as a class when the clone is expanded.

V gene: TRBV4-2; J gene: TRBJ2-1; D gene: .; CDR3 length: 14; clone size: .; CDR3 protein: CASSQAGGRNEQFF; CDR3 DNA: TGTGCCAGCAGCCAAGCGGGCGGTCGGAATGAGCAGTTCTTC
V gene: TRBV7-8; J gene: TRBJ1-6; D gene: .; CDR3 length: 17; clone size: .; CDR3 protein: CASSVLTGAFQNSPLHF; CDR3 DNA: TGTGCCAGCAGCGTCCTGACAGGCGCATTCCAAAATTCACCCCTCCACTTT
V gene: TRBV5-1; J gene: TRBJ2-6; D gene: .; CDR3 length: 13; clone size: .; CDR3 protein: CASAISGANVLTF; CDR3 DNA: TGCGCCAGCGCCATTTCTGGGGCCAACGTCCTGACTTTC
V gene: TRBV4-2; J gene: TRBJ2-1; D gene: .; CDR3 length: 12; clone size: few; CDR3 protein: CASSPSGYEQFF; CDR3 DNA: TGTGCCAGCAGCCCCTCAGGGTATGAGCAGTTCTTC
V gene: TRBV5-1; J gene: TRBJ1-4; D gene: .; CDR3 length: 14; clone size: .; CDR3 protein: CASRSQASNEKLFF; CDR3 DNA: TGCGCCAGCAGATCCCAAGCAAGTAACGAAAAACTGTTTTTT
V gene: TRBV6-5; J gene: TRBJ2-1; D gene: TRBD2; CDR3 length: 15; clone size: .; CDR3 protein: CASSSGTSGRIEQFF; CDR3 DNA: TGTGCCAGCAGCTCCGGGACTAGCGGGAGGATTGAGCAGTTCTTC
V gene: TRBV7-9; J gene: TRBJ1-2; D gene: .; CDR3 length: 13; clone size: .; CDR3 protein: CASSLPGLEGYTF; CDR3 DNA: TGTGCCAGCAGCTTACCGGGTTTAGAAGGCTACACCTTC
V gene: TRBV6-1; J gene: TRBJ1-4; D gene: .; CDR3 length: 15; clone size: .; CDR3 protein: CASSESRDVNEKLFF; CDR3 DNA: TGTGCCAGCAGTGAATCCCGGGACGTTAATGAAAAACTGTTTTTT
V gene: TRBV5-8; J gene: TRBJ2-1; D gene: TRBD1; CDR3 length: 13; clone size: .; CDR3 protein: CASSLDPGGEQFF; CDR3 DNA: TGTGCCAGCAGCTTGGACCCAGGGGGTGAGCAGTTCTTC
V gene: TRBV6-5; J gene: TRBJ1-2; D gene: .; CDR3 length: 16; clone size: .; CDR3 protein: CASSYSPTYFNYGYTF; CDR3 DNA: TGTGCCAGCAGTTACTCTCCAACATATTTTAACTATGGCTACACCTTC
V gene: TRBV27; J gene: TRBJ1-2; D gene: .; CDR3 length: 16; clone size: .; CDR3 protein: CASRAQGTSIGYGYTF; CDR3 DNA: TGTGCCAGCAGGGCCCAGGGTACCTCTATCGGCTATGGCTACACCTTC
V gene: TRBV28; J gene: TRBJ1-6; D gene: .; CDR3 length: 14; clone size: .; CDR3 protein: CASSPSSYNSPLHF; CDR3 DNA: TGTGCCAGCAGCCCTAGCTCCTATAATTCACCCCTCCACTTT
V gene: TRBV19; J gene: TRBJ1-5; D gene: .; CDR3 length: 14; clone size: .; CDR3 protein: CASQYLGLEQPQHF; CDR3 DNA: TGTGCCAGCCAGTACTTGGGGTTAGAGCAGCCCCAGCATTTT
V gene: TRBV19; J gene: TRBJ1-3; D gene: .; CDR3 length: 15; clone size: .; CDR3 protein: CASSIGANSGNTIYF; CDR3 DNA: TGTGCCAGTAGTATCGGAGCAAACTCTGGAAACACCATATATTTT
V gene: TRBV7-7; J gene: TRBJ1-1; D gene: .; CDR3 length: 13; clone size: .; CDR3 protein: CASSLAENTEAFF; CDR3 DNA: TGTGCTAGCAGCTTAGCCGAGAACACTGAAGCTTTCTTT
V gene: TRBV3-1/TRBV3-2; J gene: TRBJ2-3; D gene: .; CDR3 length: 13; clone size: .; CDR3 protein: CASSQGEKDTQYF; CDR3 DNA: TGTGCCAGCAGCCAAGGGGAGAAGGATACGCAGTATTTT
V gene: TRBV12-5; J gene: TRBJ1-1; D gene: .; CDR3 length: 16; clone size: .; CDR3 protein: CASGSFPVREDTEAFF; CDR3 DNA: TGTGCTAGTGGTTCTTTTCCTGTGCGGGAGGACACTGAAGCTTTCTTT
V gene: TRBV6-5; J gene: TRBJ2-5; D gene: .; CDR3 length: 14; clone size: .; CDR3 protein: CASSYGPLGETQYF; CDR3 DNA: TGTGCCAGCAGTTACGGGCCCCTAGGGGAGACCCAGTACTTC
V gene: TRBV4-1; J gene: TRBJ1-5; D gene: .; CDR3 length: 13; clone size: .; CDR3 protein: CASSPDRNQPQHF; CDR3 DNA: TGCGCCAGCAGCCCGGACAGAAATCAGCCCCAGCATTTT
V gene: TRBV6-5; J gene: TRBJ1-6; D gene: TRBD1; CDR3 length: 16; clone size: .; CDR3 protein: CASSSHRTGPNSPLHF; CDR3 DNA: TGTGCCAGCAGTTCCCACCGGACAGGGCCTAATTCACCCCTCCACTTT
V gene: TRBV10-3; J gene: TRBJ2-2; D gene: TRBD2; CDR3 length: 16; clone size: .; CDR3 protein: CAISESGGILTGELFF; CDR3 DNA: TGTGCCATCAGTGAGTCCGGGGGGATTCTGACCGGGGAGCTGTTTTTT
V gene: TRBV27; J gene: TRBJ2-2; D gene: .; CDR3 length: 14; clone size: .; CDR3 protein: CASSLLRAAGELFF; CDR3 DNA: TGTGCCAGCAGTTTACTTAGGGCTGCCGGGGAGCTGTTTTTT
V gene: TRBV27; J gene: TRBJ2-7; D gene: .; CDR3 length: 15; clone size: .; CDR3 protein: CASSLAPSSTYEQYF; CDR3 DNA: TGTGCCAGCAGTTTAGCCCCCTCCTCGACCTACGAGCAGTACTTC